A single TCR beta chain is shown here with its context. Its antigen is not known. Sequencing was performed with immunoSEQ multiplex PCR; in TCRdb, only in-frame clones are kept and a portion is missing. Among about 120,000 clones, 90% to 95% were seen once, and the ten largest hold about 0.11%. The CDR3 length is 12 residues. Between the trimmed V and J ends, which lost 0 bases and 3 bases, there was a span of 3 bases. Per the germline V gene, CDR1 is MDHEN and CDR2 is SYDVKM. The sample comes from a study of graft-versus-host responses after intestinal transplantation. As for the study in general: Recipients uniformly received anti-thymocyte globulin induction, followed by tacrolimus and steroids for approximately 3 years.

Study observations and caveats: Early post-transplant declines in HvG were associated with peak levels of circulating GvH clones.

The material sequenced was unstimulated CD4+ T cells sorted from spleen or lymph node cells, taken before intestinal transplant. The sequence was collected from a human donor who received an intestinal transplant. This chain links TRBV28 with TRBJ2-7; D gene ambiguous. CDR3 region: CASSLWGYEQYF. The CDR3 DNA reads as TGTGCCAGCAGTTTATGGGGCTACGAGCAGTACTTC.